This T cell receptor (beta chain) was sequenced in a study of blood T cell repertoires in COVID-19. Study-level background: Donors in the United States, Italy and Spain gave samples during acute or convalescent COVID-19. The cDNA or gDNA used as material had been derived from T cells, B-cell-depleted T cells, or PBMCs.

Methods used by the authors: Amplifying reference gene primers gave estimates of nucleated cell counts. The repertoire was sequenced with immunoSEQ multiplex PCR; TCRdb's copy has only in-frame clones and lacks some. The DNA was the basis for D and trimming; V, J and clone size are from that table. This sample yields 200,000 or so clones, of which roughly 90% are seen a single time; over 2% belongs to the top ten. The CDR3 spans 16 residues. Germline CDR1 is LGHDT and CDR2 is YNNKEL (reference sequence). V lost 4 bases and J lost 7; bases outside the gene matches: 10. The clonotype originates from a woman between 45 and 65 years old with acute or convalescent COVID-19. The sequencing input was peripheral blood. The chain has TRBV3-1 (or the pseudogene TRBV3-2) and TRBJ2-1; 10 bases align to TRBD1. Here the CDR3 DNA reads TGTGCCAGCAGCCCAACCGGGACAGGGGTGGGGAATGAGCAGTTCTTC. Translation: CASSPTGTGVGNEQFF.